Below, 4 T cell receptor beta chains from the same sample are listed, as sequenced in a study of Ad26.COV2.S vaccination and SARS-CoV-2 variants (dated by TCRdb to about 2021). Receptors were amplified or captured by the immunoSEQ multiplex PCR assay. TCRdb's version of the immuneACCESS table is confined to in-frame rearrangements and falls short of the full clone set. An unresolved V gene accounts for under half of the shortfall where checked; the remainder is of unknown origin. This sample has some 340,000 clones in its table, and around 84% of those were observed once. More than 1.5% of the sample is taken by the ten largest. According to the study, the label for this sample's treatment or condition signals: approximately 18 received Ad26.COV2.S at low or high dose, single or two shots; several received placebo; per-sample allocation not given. Repertoires of vaccine and placebo recipients were sequenced from samples collected on day 63 after the first injection.

The material was peripheral blood, obtained in a trial of Ad26.COV2.S vaccine versus placebo. The source is a person between 18 and 65 years old who received the Ad26.COV2.S COVID-19 vaccine or a placebo.

V usage is TRBV9 and J usage is TRBJ1-5; TRBD1 might be the D (6 bases). Germline CDR1 is SGDLS and CDR2 is YYNGEE. With 4 bases removed from V and 5 bases from J, the gap between germline ends came to 10 bases. The CDR3 spans 13 residues. CDR3 residues: CASSSGGHQPQHF. For the CDR3, the DNA is TGTGCCAGCAGCTCTGGGGGCCATCAGCCCCAGCATTTT.

The chain links TRBV5-1 to TRBJ1-1, with 7 positions matching TRBD1. There are 12 residues in the CDR3. J gave up 9 bases and V 4 bases, and 6 bases lay outside the gene matches. From germline, CDR1 is SGHRS and CDR2 YFSETQ. In DNA form, the CDR3 reads TGCGCCAGCAGCACTGACAGGGCCCAAGCTTTCTTT. Protein sequence: CASSTDRAQAFF.

This chain links TRBV15 with TRBJ2-1, with 10 bases aligning to TRBD2. The CDR3 is made up of 16 amino acids. Germline lookup yields CDR1 LNHNV and CDR2 YYDKDF (reference sequence). After removal of 5 bases from V and 1 base from J, the junction contained 5 bases not matched to a gene. The CDR3 DNA follows: TGTGCCACCAGCCGAGGTAGCGGGGGGTCCTACAATGAGCAGTTCTTC. This gives the protein CATSRGSGGSYNEQFF.

The CDR3 DNA is TGTGCCAGCACCGATGGGGGACGGGAGACCCAGTACTTC. It encodes CASTDGGRETQYF. The chain employs TRBV11-2 and TRBJ2-5; D is possibly TRBD1 or TRBD2 (5 bases each). Per germline, CDR1 SGHAT and CDR2 FQNNGV. V dropped 7 bases and J dropped 5 bases, with 14 bases sitting between them. The CDR3 extends over 13 amino acids.